The rows below give T cell receptor beta chains drawn from one sample of a study of OX40 agonist ivuxolimab in advanced cancers. Produced via immunoSEQ multiplex PCR; TCRdb's table is partial and in-frame only. Here the sample spans some 110,000 clones, around 95% being singletons. The material was CD4+ or CD8+ T cells sorted from blood, obtained in a trial of the OX40 agonist ivuxolimab. The receptors were gathered from an adult with an advanced solid tumor such as melanoma, head and neck, liver or kidney cancer. CDR3s include the opening cysteine and the closing phenylalanine or tryptophan. Each record gives: D gene, V gene, J gene, CDR3 protein, CDR3 DNA. A D gene is named only where the DNA matches it firmly.

TRBD2	TRBV11-2	TRBJ2-3	CASSLLLAGGIDTQYF	TGTGCCAGCAGCTTACTCCTAGCGGGAGGAATAGATACGCAGTATTTT
.	TRBV4-1	TRBJ1-4	CASSQKGWTNEKLFF	TGCGCCAGCAGCCAGAAGGGGTGGACTAATGAAAAACTGTTTTTT
TRBD2	TRBV5-4	TRBJ2-5	CASSLDRLATETQYF	TGTGCCAGCAGCCTAGATCGACTAGCGACAGAGACCCAGTACTTC
.	TRBV28	TRBJ1-1	CASSLVRISQRMNTEAFF	TGTGCCAGCAGTTTGGTGAGGATCTCCCAGAGAATGAACACTGAAGCTTTCTTT
.	TRBV10-3	TRBJ1-4	CAISRTSGGLNEKLFF	TGTGCCATCAGCCGGACTAGCGGGGGGTTAAATGAAAAACTGTTTTTT
TRBD2	TRBV2	TRBJ2-5	CATYKGGTGNQETQYF	TGTGCCACCTACAAGGGAGGGACGGGGAACCAAGAGACCCAGTACTTC
TRBD1	TRBV19	TRBJ1-6	CASRQRQGNSPLHF	TGTGCCAGTAGACAACGACAGGGGAATTCACCCCTCCACTTT
TRBD1	TRBV19	TRBJ1-5	CASRQGDSNQPQHF	TGTGCCAGCCGACAGGGCGATAGCAATCAGCCCCAGCATTTT
TRBD2	TRBV27	TRBJ2-7	CASSLGLAGPYEQYF	TGTGCCAGCAGTCTGGGACTAGCGGGTCCCTACGAGCAGTACTTC
TRBD1	TRBV14	TRBJ1-1	CVTRGLNTEAFF	TGTGTAACGAGGGGGCTGAACACTGAAGCTTTCTTT
.	TRBV6-6	TRBJ2-2	CASSYRDSGELFF	TGTGCCAGCAGTTACAGGGATTCCGGGGAGCTGTTTTTT